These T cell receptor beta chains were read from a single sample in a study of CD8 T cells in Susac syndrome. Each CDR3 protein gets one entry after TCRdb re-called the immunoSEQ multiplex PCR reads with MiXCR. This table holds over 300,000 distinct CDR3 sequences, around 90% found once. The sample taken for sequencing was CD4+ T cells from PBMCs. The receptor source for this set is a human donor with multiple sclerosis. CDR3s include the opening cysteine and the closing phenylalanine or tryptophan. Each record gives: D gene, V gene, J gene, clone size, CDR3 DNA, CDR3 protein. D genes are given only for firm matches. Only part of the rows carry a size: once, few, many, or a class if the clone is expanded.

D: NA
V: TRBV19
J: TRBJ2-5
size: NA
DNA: TGTGCCAGTAACAGGGCCCCCAGGGAGACCCAGTACTTC
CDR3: CASNRAPRETQYF

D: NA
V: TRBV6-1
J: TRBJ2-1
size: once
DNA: TGTGCCAGCAGTGAGAGCCGGGACCGCTGGCTAAACAATGAGCAGTTCTTC
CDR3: CASSESRDRWLNNEQFF

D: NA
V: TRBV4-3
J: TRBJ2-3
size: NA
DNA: TGCGCCAGCAGCCAAGAAAACCCTCTGGTGGGGTTTGACGGCACAGATACGCAGTATTTT
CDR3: CASSQENPLVGFDGTDTQYF

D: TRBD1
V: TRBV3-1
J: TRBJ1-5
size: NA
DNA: TGTGCCAGCAGCCACGGACAGGGGCACAATCAGCCCCAGCATTTT
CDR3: CASSHGQGHNQPQHF

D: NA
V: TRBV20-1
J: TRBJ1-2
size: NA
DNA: TGCAGTGGGGCCCCCCGGGGCCTAAGGCGCTACACCTTC
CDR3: CSGAPRGLRRYTF

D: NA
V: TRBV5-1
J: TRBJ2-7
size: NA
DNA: TGCGCCAGCAGCTTGGCACACTCCTACGAGCAGTACTTC
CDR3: CASSLAHSYEQYF

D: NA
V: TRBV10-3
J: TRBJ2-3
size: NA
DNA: TGTGCCATCAGTGAAGACAGCAGCACAGATACGCAGTATTTT
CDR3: CAISEDSSTDTQYF

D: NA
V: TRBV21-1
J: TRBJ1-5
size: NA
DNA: TGTGCCAGCAGCAACCCGGACAGCAACTATAGCAATCAGCCCCAGCATTTT
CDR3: CASSNPDSNYSNQPQHF

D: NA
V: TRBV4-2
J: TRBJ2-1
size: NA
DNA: TGTGCCAGCAGCCAACGTGGGGGGGCCTGGGACAATGAGCAGTTCTTC
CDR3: CASSQRGGAWDNEQFF

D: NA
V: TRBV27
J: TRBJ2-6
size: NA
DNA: TGTGCCAGCAAGGAGTCGTTCCTTGGGTCTGGGGCCAACGTCCTGACTTTC
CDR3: CASKESFLGSGANVLTF

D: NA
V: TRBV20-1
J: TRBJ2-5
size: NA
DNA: TGCAGTGCTAGAGATCGTACGGAGGCAGAGACCCAGTACTTC
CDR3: CSARDRTEAETQYF

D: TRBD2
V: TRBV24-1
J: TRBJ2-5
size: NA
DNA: TGTGCCACCAGTTTTTTCTCCTTACACCTACGACTAGCGGGAGAGGAGACCCAGTACTTC
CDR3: CATSFFSLHLRLAGEETQYF

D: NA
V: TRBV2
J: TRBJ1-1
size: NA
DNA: TGTGCCAGCAGAGCCGGTGCGGGGGACACTGAAGCTTTCTTT
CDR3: CASRAGAGDTEAFF

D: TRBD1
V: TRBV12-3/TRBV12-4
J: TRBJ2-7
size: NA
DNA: TGTGCCAGCAGTTTAGCGACAGGGGCCTACGAGCAGTACTTC
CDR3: CASSLATGAYEQYF

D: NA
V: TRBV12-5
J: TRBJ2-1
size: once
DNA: TGTGCTAGTGGTTTGGGCCCCAGGGGAGCTTCAATCAATGAGCAGTTCTTC
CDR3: CASGLGPRGASINEQFF

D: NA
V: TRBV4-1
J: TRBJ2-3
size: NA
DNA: TGCGCCAGCAGCCCTTTACAGGGCACAGATACGCAGTATTTT
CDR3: CASSPLQGTDTQYF

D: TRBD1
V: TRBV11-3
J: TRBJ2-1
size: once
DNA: TGTGCCAGCAGTCGCCTCAACTCCGGGACAGGGGCATACAATGAGCAGTTCTTC
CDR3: CASSRLNSGTGAYNEQFF

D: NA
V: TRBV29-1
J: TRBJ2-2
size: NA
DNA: TGCAGCGTCCAAAGACTAGATAATGCCGGGGAGCTGTTTTTT
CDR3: CSVQRLDNAGELFF

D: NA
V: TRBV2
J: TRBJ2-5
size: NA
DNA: TGTGCCAGCATCCCCGGACTCAATAGACGAGAAGAGACCCAGTACTTC
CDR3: CASIPGLNRREETQYF

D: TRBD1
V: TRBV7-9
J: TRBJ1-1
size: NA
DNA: TGTGCCAGCAGCCCCCGGGACAGGAACACTGAAGCTTTCTTT
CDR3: CASSPRDRNTEAFF

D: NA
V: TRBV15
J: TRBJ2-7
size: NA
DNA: TGTGCCACCAGCAGAGATAGCCCCCCCGGGTTGTCAGGAGAGCAGTACTTC
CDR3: CATSRDSPPGLSGEQYF

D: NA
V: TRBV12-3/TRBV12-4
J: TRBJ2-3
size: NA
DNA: TGTGCCAGCACGGGGGATAGCGGATCTAGCACAGATACGCAGTATTTT
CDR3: CASTGDSGSSTDTQYF

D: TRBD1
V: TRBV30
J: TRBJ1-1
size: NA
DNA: TGTGCCTGGAGTCCGGGACAGGCGAACACTGAAGCTTTCTTT
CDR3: CAWSPGQANTEAFF

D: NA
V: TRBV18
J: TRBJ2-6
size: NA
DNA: TGTGCCAGCTTGGTCGGTAGCGCCTTCTCTGGGGCCAACGTCCTGACTTTC
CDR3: CASLVGSAFSGANVLTF

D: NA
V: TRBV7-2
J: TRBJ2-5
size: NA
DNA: TGTGCCAGCAGTTACTCATCAGGGGTTCAAGAGACCCAGTACTTC
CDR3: CASSYSSGVQETQYF

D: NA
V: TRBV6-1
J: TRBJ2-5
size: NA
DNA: TGTGCCAGCCTTATGACAGTTGGGGCTCCGGGGACCCAGTACTTC
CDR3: CASLMTVGAPGTQYF

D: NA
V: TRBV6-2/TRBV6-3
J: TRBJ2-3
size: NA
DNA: TGTGCCAGCAGCCCAAGAGGGGGCACAGATACGCAGTATTTT
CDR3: CASSPRGGTDTQYF

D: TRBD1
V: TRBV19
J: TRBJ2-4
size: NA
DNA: TGTGCCAGTAGTGGGACAGGGAGTATTGGGATTCAGTACTTC
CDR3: CASSGTGSIGIQYF

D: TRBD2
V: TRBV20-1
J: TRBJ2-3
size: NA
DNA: TGCAGTGCTAATGGGGGGGAGGGGACAGATACGCAGTATTTT
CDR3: CSANGGEGTDTQYF